The 21 T cell receptor beta chains below all came from one sample that was sequenced in a study of blood T cell repertoires in COVID-19. TCRdb keeps only in-frame clones here, not all; method: immunoSEQ multiplex PCR. The sample consists of about 87,000 clones, around 75% of them appearing once. The sequencing input was peripheral blood. All receptors come from a woman aged 50 to 60 with acute or convalescent COVID-19.

The J gene is TRBJ2-2, the V gene TRBV5-1; 11 bases map to TRBD2. CDR3 length equals 14 residues. Losses at the gene ends were 8 bases for V and 1 base for J; bases not matched to a gene: 1. Germline CDR1 SGHRS, CDR2 YFSETQ. CDR3 sequence reads: CASGTSGNTGELFF. In DNA, the CDR3 is TGCGCCAGTGGGACTAGCGGGAACACCGGGGAGCTGTTTTTT.

This chain joins TRBV7-9 and TRBJ1-2; no reliable D call. Per germline, CDR1 SEHNR and CDR2 FQNEAQ (reference sequence). The CDR3 runs to 14 residues. The germline V and J ends were trimmed by 5 bases and 1 base, with 11 bases remaining between them. The CDR3 nucleotides are TGTGCCAGCAGCCTCCTGTTAGATAACTATGGCTACACCTTC. Residues: CASSLLLDNYGYTF.

The CDR3 loop is CASSSSTRDRALREQYF. The CDR3 DNA is TGTGCCAGCAGTTCCTCAACTAGGGACAGGGCACTACGCGAGCAGTACTTC. This chain joins TRBV6-2 or TRBV6-3 and TRBJ2-7, with TRBD1 matching over 9 bases. J was trimmed by 6 bases and V by 4 bases; bases with no gene match: 16. This CDR3 has 17 amino acids. Germline CDR1 and CDR2: MNHEY and SVGEGT.

This clone was observed a handful of times. V and J are TRBV3-1 (or the pseudogene TRBV3-2) and TRBJ2-3, with unresolved D. V lost 6 bases and J 4 bases, leaving 14 bases between the germline ends. Germline CDR1 reads LGHDT; CDR2 reads YNNKEL (reference sequence). CDR3 size: 14 residues. The CDR3 region has the DNA TGTGCCAGCAGGGCCCTTTCCAGGCCAGATACGCAGTATTTT. This codes for CASRALSRPDTQYF.

The rearrangement links TRBV28 to TRBJ1-1, with TRBD1 as a possible D gene (6 bases). The CDR3 sequence is 11 residues long. Deletions cut 10 bases from V and 7 bases from J, with 13 bases between. Germline CDR1 MDHEN, CDR2 SYDVKM. The chain's CDR3 is CAINRANEAFF. Here the CDR3 DNA reads TGTGCCATAAACAGGGCTAATGAAGCTTTCTTT.

The rearrangement joins TRBV24-1 to TRBJ2-3; 9 bases are a match to TRBD1. This CDR3 has 16 amino acids. CDR1 and CDR2 (germline): KGHDR, SFDVKD. V dropped 4 bases and J dropped 3; count of bases not matched to a gene: 7. The CDR3 region is CATSDPGQGYTDTQYF. In DNA, the CDR3 is TGTGCCACCAGTGACCCGGGACAGGGTTATACAGATACGCAGTATTTT.

The V gene is TRBV3-1 (or the pseudogene TRBV3-2), the J gene TRBJ2-2; D unclear. CDR1 LGHDT and CDR2 YNNKEL come from the germline V gene (reference sequence). With 4 bases removed from V and 3 bases from J, the gap between germline ends came to 12 bases. The CDR3 runs 15 residues. The CDR3 loop reads CASSLRGSYTGELFF. The CDR3 region has the DNA TGTGCCAGCAGCCTAAGAGGCTCCTACACCGGGGAGCTGTTTTTT.

This chain links TRBV4-2 with TRBJ2-3; D unresolved. Trimming cost V 5 bases and J 3 bases, with 18 bases left between them. Germline CDR1 reads LGHNA; CDR2 reads YNFKEQ. The CDR3 contains 16 residues. The CDR3 DNA is TGTGCCAGCAGCGTTCTGGGTGTATCAGGAACAGATACGCAGTATTTT. Its translation: CASSVLGVSGTDTQYF.

This chain uses TRBV3-1 (or the pseudogene TRBV3-2) with TRBJ2-4; 9 bases are shared with TRBD1. V lost 3 bases and J lost 6; bases outside the gene matches: 0. CDR1 and CDR2 from the germline V gene are LGHDT and YNNKEL (reference sequence). The CDR3 covers 13 residues. DNA for the CDR3: TGTGCCAGCAGCCAGACAGGGGGAAACATTCAGTACTTC. Translated, it gives CASSQTGGNIQYF.

The chain combines TRBV6-5 with TRBJ2-7; 7 nucleotides align to TRBD2. Germline V gene sequence: CDR1 MNHEY, CDR2 SVGAGI. The CDR3 runs 13 residues. After removal of 10 bases from V and 0 bases from J, the junction contained 6 bases not matched to a gene. The CDR3 loop reads CATSRGDSYEQYF. The CDR3 nucleotides read TGTGCCACCTCTCGGGGGGACTCCTACGAGCAGTACTTC.

The rearrangement joins TRBV27 to TRBJ2-3, with a possible D match to TRBD2 (5 bases). The germline gives CDR1 MNHEY, CDR2 SMNVEV (reference sequence). The CDR3 consists of 16 residues. V lost 4 bases and J lost 1, with 15 bases in between. The CDR3 protein is CASSSYAFSGTDTQYF. In DNA, the CDR3 is TGTGCCAGCAGTTCGTACGCCTTTAGCGGCACAGATACGCAGTATTTT.

The chain recombines TRBV21-1 with TRBJ2-2; TRBD1, the table's D call, lacks a check against the DNA. TRBV21-1 constitutes a pseudogene. The CDR3 sequence is 13 residues long. The CDR3 bases are TGTGCCACTCGATCAGGTCAATCCGGGGAGCTGTTTTTT. Translated: CATRSGQSGELFF.

This clone was picked up a small number of times. The chain is built from TRBV6-5 and TRBJ1-1, with D perhaps TRBD1 (5 bases). CDR3 length equals 13 residues. Trimming stripped 2 bases from V and 3 bases from J, with 7 bases between. Germline V gene data show CDR1 as MNHEY and CDR2 as SVGAGI. The DNA of the CDR3 is TGTGCCAGCAGTTACCGGGGGTACACTGAAGCTTTCTTT. Translated: CASSYRGYTEAFF.

The chain has TRBV19 and TRBJ1-5; a weak D match, TRBD1 (6 bases). The CDR3 is made up of 16 amino acids. V lost 1 base and J lost 1, with 11 bases in between. The germline CDR1 and CDR2 sequences are LNHDA and SQIVND (reference sequence). In DNA, the CDR3 is TGTGCCAGTAGTATAGTCCGGGGGGCCAGCAATCAGCCCCAGCATTTT. Its protein product is CASSIVRGASNQPQHF.

This clone was counted a few times. The gene calls are TRBV5-1 and TRBJ1-6; D not resolved. V dropped 0 bases and J dropped 1 base, with 17 bases sitting between them. CDR3 length equals 19 residues. Germline V CDR1 and CDR2: SGHRS, YFSETQ. The CDR3 here is CASSLGHANRRSYNSPLHF. CDR3 bases: TGCGCCAGCAGCTTGGGACACGCGAACCGTCGATCCTATAATTCACCCCTCCACTTT.

The rearrangement uses TRBV7-6 and TRBJ2-2, with 7 bases that match TRBD1. Trimming removed 6 bases from V and 0 bases from J; junction bases left unmatched: 1. Germline CDR1 SGHVS, CDR2 FNYEAQ. The CDR3 length is 14 residues. The CDR3 loop reads CASRTGANTGELFF. The CDR3, as DNA: TGTGCCAGCAGAACAGGGGCGAACACCGGGGAGCTGTTTTTT.

This clone was detected a few times. The chain carries TRBV11-2 and TRBJ2-7; TRBD2 agrees at 8 bases. The CDR3 totals 15 residues. Germline CDR1 and CDR2: SGHAT and FQNNGV. Trimming at V came to 1 base and at J to 3 bases, leaving 5 bases not matched to a gene. The CDR3 DNA follows: TGTGCCAGCAGCTTAGTGATACGGGGGGGCTACGAGCAGTACTTC. Encoded protein: CASSLVIRGGYEQYF.

The genes are TRBV6-5 and TRBJ2-4; 10 nucleotides match TRBD1. The CDR3 has 16 residues. V shed 4 bases and J 2 bases; nucleotides not matched to a gene: 5. Germline V gene data show CDR1 as MNHEY and CDR2 as SVGAGI. The CDR3 nucleotides read TGTGCCAGCAGTTCGGGGACAGGGGTTCCCAAAAACATTCAGTACTTC. This gives the protein CASSSGTGVPKNIQYF.

The chain joins TRBV4-3 to TRBJ2-7, with TRBD1 matching 9 bases. Germline CDR1 reads LGHNA; CDR2 reads YSLEER. This CDR3 spans 15 amino acids. After removal of 4 bases from V and 3 bases from J, the junction contained 7 bases not matched to a gene. CDR3: CASSPTGTGYYEQYF. The CDR3 DNA reads TGCGCCAGCAGCCCTACCGGGACAGGGTACTACGAGCAGTACTTC.

This clone was detected only once. CDR3 DNA: TGTGCCAGCAGCATTTCTTGGACAGGCCGGAACACTGAAGCTTTCTTT. Protein product: CASSISWTGRNTEAFF. The rearrangement joins TRBV5-8 to TRBJ1-1; 7 bases match TRBD1. CDR3 length equals 16 residues. V shed 4 bases and J 1 base; nucleotides not matched to a gene: 10. Looked up from germline, CDR1 is SGHTS and CDR2 is YDEGEE.

The V gene is TRBV28, the J gene TRBJ2-3, with 15 nucleotides matching TRBD2. V lost 3 bases and J lost 1; bases outside the gene matches: 5. Germline loops: CDR1 MDHEN, CDR2 SYDVKM. CDR3 length: 18 amino acids. CDR3 loop: CASSFGTSGGWGTDTQYF. The CDR3 DNA follows: TGTGCCAGCAGTTTCGGGACTAGCGGGGGGTGGGGCACAGATACGCAGTATTTT. Complete variable domain (other parts from reference TRBV28 and TRBJ2-3): DVKVTQSSRYLVKRTGEKVFLECVQDMDHENMFWYRQDPGLGLRLIYFSYDVKMKEKGDIPEGYSVSREKKERFSLILESASTNQTSMYLCASSFGTSGGWGTDTQYFGPGTRLTVL.